One sample yielded the 16 T cell receptor beta chains listed below, sequenced in a study of OX40 agonist ivuxolimab in advanced cancers. The library relied on the immunoSEQ multiplex PCR assay. The source is immuneACCESS, and TCRdb retained only in-frame sequences with V and J called. Part of the clones is not carried over; for the studies checked, unresolved V genes explain less than half of this, and the remainder is unexplained. This sample lists 84,000 or so clones; 70% to 90% were detected once. The ten largest clones add up to around 0.3% of the sample. The specimen was CD4+ or CD8+ T cells sorted from blood, collected in a trial of the OX40 agonist ivuxolimab. These receptors were collected from an adult with an advanced solid tumor such as melanoma, head and neck, liver or kidney cancer.

This rearrangement joins TRBV15 to TRBJ2-7, with D perhaps matching TRBD2 (5 bases). The CDR3 length is 15 residues. The germline V gene encodes CDR1 LNHNV and CDR2 YYDKDF (reference sequence). V was pared by 0 bases and J by 6 bases, with 15 bases between. CDR3 in amino acids: CATSRDHEAAAEQYF. CDR3 DNA: TGTGCCACCAGCAGAGATCATGAAGCGGCGGCCGAGCAGTACTTC. Full variable domain (remainder filled in from reference TRBV15 and TRBJ2-7): DAMVIQNPRYQVTQFGKPVTLSCSQTLNHNVMYWYQQKSSQAPKLLFHYYDKDFNNEADTPDNFQSRRPNTSFCFLDIRSPGLGDTAMYLCATSRDHEAAAEQYFGPGTRLTVT.

The J gene is TRBJ2-7, the V gene TRBV6-1, with D perhaps assigned TRBD1 or TRBD2 (7 bases each). CDR1 is MNHNS, CDR2 SASEGT, per germline. V was clipped by 2 bases and J by 0 bases, with 11 bases between them. The CDR3 has 15 residues. CDR3 in amino acids: CASSEQGGGSYEQYF. As DNA, the CDR3 is TGTGCCAGCAGTGAACAGGGGGGGGGCTCCTACGAGCAGTACTTC.

V gene TRBV6-6 combines with J gene TRBJ2-4; D is unclear. The CDR3 covers 16 residues. V lost 0 bases and J 0 bases, leaving 9 bases between the germline ends. CDR1 MNHNY and CDR2 SVGAGI come from the germline V gene (reference sequence). CDR3 region: CASSYSLSVAKNIQYF. Here the CDR3 DNA reads TGTGCCAGCAGTTACTCGTTATCGGTAGCCAAAAACATTCAGTACTTC.

V usage is TRBV15 and J usage is TRBJ2-3; the D gene is possibly TRBD2 (6 bases). The CDR3 extends over 15 amino acids. Germline CDR1 reads LNHNV; CDR2 reads YYDKDF (reference sequence). Trimming shortened V by 7 bases and J by 2 bases, and 16 bases separated the two germline ends. The CDR3 DNA reads as TGTGCCACCAAAACGGGCGGGGCGAACACAGATACGCAGTATTTT. This gives the protein CATKTGGANTDTQYF.

The rearrangement joins TRBV6-1 to TRBJ1-6, with 7 bases matching TRBD1. V trimming: 8 bases; J trimming: 8 bases; junction bases outside the gene matches: 12. CDR1 is MNHNS, CDR2 SASEGT, per germline. The CDR3 runs 15 residues. The CDR3 is CASSAGGYSDSPLHF. CDR3 nucleotides: TGTGCCAGCTCCGCAGGGGGATATAGCGATTCACCCCTCCACTTT.

The rearrangement joins TRBV30 to TRBJ1-1; 7 nucleotides line up with TRBD1. Germline V CDR1 and CDR2: GTSNPN, SVGIG (reference sequence). The CDR3 is 13 residues long. V shed 8 bases, J shed 4 bases, and the junction held 10 bases outside the gene matches. Here the CDR3 reads CAKRQGSGTEAFF. The CDR3 DNA sequence: TGTGCCAAGCGACAGGGTTCCGGCACTGAAGCTTTCTTT.

V usage is TRBV5-6 and J usage is TRBJ1-1; D not certain. The V end was cut by 4 bases, the J end by 1 base, with 8 bases between. Germline assignment: CDR1 SGHDT and CDR2 YYEEEE. This CDR3 comprises 13 residues. The CDR3 nucleotides read TGTGCCAGCAGCCTAGTTAAGAACACTGAAGCTTTCTTT. Its protein product is CASSLVKNTEAFF.

The rearrangement joins TRBV27 to TRBJ2-7; D is unresolved. The CDR3 consists of 11 residues. Germline V gives CDR1 MNHEY, CDR2 SMNVEV (reference sequence). V lost 4 bases to trimming and J lost 5 bases, with 6 bases between them. CDR3 region: CASSSYHEQYF. The CDR3 coding sequence is TGTGCCAGCAGTTCCTACCACGAGCAGTACTTC.

This chain uses TRBV9 with TRBJ1-2; no definite D call. The CDR3 totals 14 residues. Between the trimmed V and J ends, which lost 3 bases and 3 bases, there was a span of 12 bases. The germline CDR1 and CDR2 sequences are SGDLS and YYNGEE. The CDR3, as DNA: TGTGCCAGCAGCGCGGGCCTGGGGTACTATGGCTACACCTTC. Translated: CASSAGLGYYGYTF.

The chain links TRBV27 to TRBJ1-1; TRBD1 is a possible D gene (5 bases). Looked up from germline, CDR1 is MNHEY and CDR2 is SMNVEV (reference sequence). Trimming removed 0 bases from V and 6 bases from J, with 14 bases in between. The CDR3 length is 15 residues. The DNA for the CDR3 is TGTGCCAGCAGTTTATCGATAGGCGGAGGGGCTGAAGCTTTCTTT. This sequence encodes CASSLSIGGGAEAFF.

The rearrangement links TRBV7-2 to TRBJ2-1; D possibly corresponds to TRBD2 (7 bases). This CDR3 is built from 16 residues. V shed 5 bases and J shed 3 bases, with 17 bases lying between them. Germline V gene lookup returns CDR1 SGHTA and CDR2 FQGNSA. The CDR3 region has the DNA TGTGCCAGCAGCCCACAGGTGGGGGGGCTCTACAATGAGCAGTTCTTC. This gives the protein CASSPQVGGLYNEQFF.

This chain connects TRBV14 to TRBJ1-2, with D unclear. Trimming shortened V by 6 bases and J by 8 bases, and 13 bases separated the two germline ends. Germline assignment: CDR1 SGHDN and CDR2 FVKESK. The CDR3 runs 12 residues. Here the CDR3 reads CASSRAIYGYTF. CDR3 coding DNA: TGTGCCAGCAGTAGGGCAATATACGGCTACACCTTC.

The chain links TRBV18 to TRBJ2-7; TRBD1 might be the D (6 bases). The CDR3 spans 15 residues. Germline V gene data show CDR1 as KGHSH and CDR2 as LQKENI. V was cut by 3 bases and J by 0 bases, with 12 bases left in between. CDR3 nucleotides: TGTGCCAGCTCACCGTATCGACAGGCCTCCTACGAGCAGTACTTC. Its translation: CASSPYRQASYEQYF.

The chain couples TRBV14 to TRBJ1-2, with no clear D. V was cut by 1 base and J by 0 bases, with 9 bases left in between. This CDR3 is built from 15 residues. From germline, CDR1 is SGHDN and CDR2 FVKESK. The DNA of the CDR3 is TGTGCCAGCAGCCAAGGCGATACCCCTAACTATGGCTACACCTTC. Its translation: CASSQGDTPNYGYTF.

This clone was picked up one time. This sequence joins TRBV11-3 and TRBJ1-3, with TRBD1 identical over 7 bases. Germline values: CDR1 SGHNT, CDR2 YENEEA. V dropped 5 bases and J dropped 3; count of bases not matched to a gene: 7. The CDR3 sequence is 15 residues long. The CDR3 reads CASSPGGVRGNTIYF. Written as DNA, the CDR3 is TGTGCCAGCAGCCCAGGGGGGGTCCGTGGAAACACCATATATTTT. The full variable domain, its missing parts supplied by reference TRBV11-3 and TRBJ1-3, is EAGVVQSPRYKIIEKKQPVAFWCNPISGHNTLYWYLQNLGQGPELLIRYENEEAVDDSQLPKDRFSAERLKGVDSTLKIQPAELGDSAVYLCASSPGGVRGNTIYFGEGSWLTVV.

This clone occurred a few times. V is TRBV6-5 and J is TRBJ1-6; D remains ambiguous. The germline V gene has CDR1 MNHEY and CDR2 SVGAGI. The CDR3 contains 14 residues. Trimming pared 1 base from V and 10 bases from J, leaving 11 bases between. The CDR3 DNA follows: TGTGCCAGCAGTTACTGGGGTAGGAGCTCACCCCTCCACTTT. It translates to CASSYWGRSSPLHF.